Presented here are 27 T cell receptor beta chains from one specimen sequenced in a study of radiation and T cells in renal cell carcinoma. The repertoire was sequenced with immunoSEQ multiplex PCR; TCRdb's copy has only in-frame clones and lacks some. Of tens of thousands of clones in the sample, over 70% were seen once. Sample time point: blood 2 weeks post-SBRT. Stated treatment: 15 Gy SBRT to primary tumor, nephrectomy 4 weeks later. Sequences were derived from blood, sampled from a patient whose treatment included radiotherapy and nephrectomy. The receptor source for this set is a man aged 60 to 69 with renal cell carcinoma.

CDR3 nucleotide sequence: TGTGCCAGCAGCCACTCTACCTACGAGCAGTACTTC. It specifies CASSHSTYEQYF. The genes are TRBV13 and TRBJ2-7; D is undetermined. V was pared by 5 bases and J by 2 bases, with 7 bases between. In germline, CDR1 is PRHDT, CDR2 FYEKMQ (reference sequence). The CDR3 spans 12 residues.

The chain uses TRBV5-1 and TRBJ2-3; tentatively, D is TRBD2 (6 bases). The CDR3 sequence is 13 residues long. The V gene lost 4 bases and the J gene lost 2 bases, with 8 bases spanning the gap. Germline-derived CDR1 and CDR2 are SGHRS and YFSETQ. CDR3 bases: TGCGCCAGCAGCCCGGGAGCCACAGATACGCAGTATTTT. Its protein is CASSPGATDTQYF.

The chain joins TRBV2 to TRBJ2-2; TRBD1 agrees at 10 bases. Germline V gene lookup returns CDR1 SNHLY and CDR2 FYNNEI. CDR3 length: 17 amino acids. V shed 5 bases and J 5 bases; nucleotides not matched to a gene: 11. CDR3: CASSTRQGAPLTGELFF. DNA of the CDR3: TGTGCCAGCAGTACCCGACAGGGGGCGCCCCTGACCGGGGAGCTGTTTTTT.

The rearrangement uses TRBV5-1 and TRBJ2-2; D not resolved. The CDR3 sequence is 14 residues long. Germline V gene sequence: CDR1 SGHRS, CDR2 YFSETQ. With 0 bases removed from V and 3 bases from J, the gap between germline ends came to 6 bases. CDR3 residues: CASSLAFDTGELFF. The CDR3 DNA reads TGCGCCAGCAGCTTGGCCTTTGACACCGGGGAGCTGTTTTTT.

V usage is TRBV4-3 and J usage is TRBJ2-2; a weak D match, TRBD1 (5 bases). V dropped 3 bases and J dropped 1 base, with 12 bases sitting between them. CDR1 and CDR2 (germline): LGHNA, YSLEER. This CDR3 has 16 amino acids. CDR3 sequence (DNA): TGCGCCAGCAGCCATCAATATGGACAGAACACCGGGGAGCTGTTTTTT. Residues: CASSHQYGQNTGELFF.

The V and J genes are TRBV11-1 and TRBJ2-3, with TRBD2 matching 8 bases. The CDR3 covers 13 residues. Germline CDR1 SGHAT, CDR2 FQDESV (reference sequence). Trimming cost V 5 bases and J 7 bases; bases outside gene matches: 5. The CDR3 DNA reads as TGTGCCAGCAGCCCGGGACTAGAACATACGCAGTATTTT. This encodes CASSPGLEHTQYF.

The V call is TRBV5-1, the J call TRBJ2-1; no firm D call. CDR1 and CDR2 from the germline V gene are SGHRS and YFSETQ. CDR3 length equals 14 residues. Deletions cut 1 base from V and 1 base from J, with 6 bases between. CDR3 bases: TGCGCCAGCAGCTTGCAAAGTTCCTACAATGAGCAGTTCTTC. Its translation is CASSLQSSYNEQFF.

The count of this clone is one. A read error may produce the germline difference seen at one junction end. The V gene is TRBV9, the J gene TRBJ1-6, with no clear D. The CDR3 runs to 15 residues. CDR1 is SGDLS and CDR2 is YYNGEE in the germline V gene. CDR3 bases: TGTGCCAGCAGCGTAGCTCAACAGCATAATTCCCCCCTCCACTTT. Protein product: CASSVAQQHNSPLHF.

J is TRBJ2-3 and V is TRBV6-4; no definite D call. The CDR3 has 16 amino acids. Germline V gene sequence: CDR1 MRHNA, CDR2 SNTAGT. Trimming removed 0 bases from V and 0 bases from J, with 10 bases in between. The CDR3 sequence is CASSDSGGPSTDTQYF. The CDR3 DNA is TGTGCCAGCAGTGACTCGGGCGGTCCTAGCACAGATACGCAGTATTTT.

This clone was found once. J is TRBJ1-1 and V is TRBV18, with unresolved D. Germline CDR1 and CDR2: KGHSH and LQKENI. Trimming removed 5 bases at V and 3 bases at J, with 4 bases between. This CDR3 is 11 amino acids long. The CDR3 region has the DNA TGTGCCAGCTCAGCCGACACTGAAGCTTTCTTT. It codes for CASSADTEAFF.

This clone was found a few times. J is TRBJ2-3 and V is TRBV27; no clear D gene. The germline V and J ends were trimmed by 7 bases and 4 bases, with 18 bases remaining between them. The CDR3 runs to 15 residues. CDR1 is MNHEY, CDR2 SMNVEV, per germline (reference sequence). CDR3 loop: CASKRGSGFADTQYF. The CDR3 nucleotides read TGTGCCAGCAAGAGAGGCTCTGGGTTTGCAGATACGCAGTATTTT.

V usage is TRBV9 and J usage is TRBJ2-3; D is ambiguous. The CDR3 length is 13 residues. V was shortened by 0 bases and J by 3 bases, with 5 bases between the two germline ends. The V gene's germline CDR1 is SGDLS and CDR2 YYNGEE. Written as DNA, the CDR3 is TGTGCCAGCAGCGTAGAGTCGACAGATACGCAGTATTTT. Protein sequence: CASSVESTDTQYF.

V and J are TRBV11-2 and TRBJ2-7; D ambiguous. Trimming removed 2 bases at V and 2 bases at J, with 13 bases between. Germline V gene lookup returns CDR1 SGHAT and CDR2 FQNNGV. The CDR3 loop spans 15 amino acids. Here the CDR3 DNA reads TGTGCCAGCAGCTTAATGGGTACGACTGCCTACGAGCAGTACTTC. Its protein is CASSLMGTTAYEQYF.

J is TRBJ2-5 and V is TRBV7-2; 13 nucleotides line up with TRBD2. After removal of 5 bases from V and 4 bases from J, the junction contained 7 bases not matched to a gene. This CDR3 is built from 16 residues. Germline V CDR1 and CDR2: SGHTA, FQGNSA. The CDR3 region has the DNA TGTGCCAGCAGCATCACTAGCGGGAGGGCCGGAGAGACCCAGTACTTC. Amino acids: CASSITSGRAGETQYF.

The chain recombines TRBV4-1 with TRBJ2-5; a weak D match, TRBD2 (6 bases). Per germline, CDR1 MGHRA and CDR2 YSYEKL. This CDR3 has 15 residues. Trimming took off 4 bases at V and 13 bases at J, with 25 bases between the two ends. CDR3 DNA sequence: TGCGCCAGCAGCCCACAAGGAGCTAGCGCTGCTGTCCTGTACTTC. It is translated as CASSPQGASAAVLYF.

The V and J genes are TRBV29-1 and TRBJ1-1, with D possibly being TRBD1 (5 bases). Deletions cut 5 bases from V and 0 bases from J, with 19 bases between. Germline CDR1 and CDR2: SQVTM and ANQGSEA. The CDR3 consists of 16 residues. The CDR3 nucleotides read TGCAGCGTTACAACAGGTCGGGTCAGGGTGAACACTGAAGCTTTCTTT. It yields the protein CSVTTGRVRVNTEAFF.

CDR3 protein: CASSPLQTPGTEAFF. CDR3 coding DNA: TGTGCCAGCTCACCATTACAGACCCCTGGGACTGAAGCTTTCTTT. The chain couples TRBV18 to TRBJ1-1; no definite D call. The CDR3 is 15 residues long. CDR1 and CDR2 from the germline V gene are KGHSH and LQKENI. The V end lost 2 bases, the J end lost 5 bases, and 15 bases lay between the germline ends.

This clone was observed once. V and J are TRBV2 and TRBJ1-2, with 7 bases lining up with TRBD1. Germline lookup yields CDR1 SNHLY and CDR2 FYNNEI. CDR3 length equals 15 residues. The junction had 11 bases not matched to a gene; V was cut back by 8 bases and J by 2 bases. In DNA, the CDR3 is TGTGCCAGCCGCGCCCTGGGGACAGCGAACTATGGCTACACCTTC. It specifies CASRALGTANYGYTF.

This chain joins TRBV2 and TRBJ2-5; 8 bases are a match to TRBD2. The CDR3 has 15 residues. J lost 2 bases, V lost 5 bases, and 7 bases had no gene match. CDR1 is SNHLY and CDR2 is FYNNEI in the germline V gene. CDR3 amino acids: CASSLELAAQETQYF. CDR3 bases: TGTGCCAGCAGTCTCGAACTAGCGGCTCAAGAGACCCAGTACTTC.

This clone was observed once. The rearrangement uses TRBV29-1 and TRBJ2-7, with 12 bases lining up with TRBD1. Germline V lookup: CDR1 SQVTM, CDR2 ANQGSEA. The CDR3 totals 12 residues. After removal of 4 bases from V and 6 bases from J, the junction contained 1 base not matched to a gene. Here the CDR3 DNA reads TGCAGCGTTGGGGGACAGGGGGCCGAGCAGTACTTC. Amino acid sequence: CSVGGQGAEQYF.

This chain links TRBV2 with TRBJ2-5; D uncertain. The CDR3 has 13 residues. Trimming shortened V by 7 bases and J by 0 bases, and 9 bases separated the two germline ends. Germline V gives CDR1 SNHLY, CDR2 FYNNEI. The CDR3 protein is CASMEGYQETQYF. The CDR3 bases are TGTGCCAGCATGGAAGGGTACCAAGAGACCCAGTACTTC. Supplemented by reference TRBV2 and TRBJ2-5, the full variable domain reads EPEVTQTPSHQVTQMGQEVILRCVPISNHLYFYWYRQILGQKVEFLVSFYNNEISEKSEIFDDQFSVERPDGSNFTLKIRSTKLEDSAMYFCASMEGYQETQYFGPGTRLLVL.

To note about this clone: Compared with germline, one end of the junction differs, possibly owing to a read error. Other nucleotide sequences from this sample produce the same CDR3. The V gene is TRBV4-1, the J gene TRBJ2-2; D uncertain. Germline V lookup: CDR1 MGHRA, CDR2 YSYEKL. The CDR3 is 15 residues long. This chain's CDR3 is CASSPPFPNTGELFF. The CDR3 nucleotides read TGCGCCAGTAGCCCTCCGTTCCCGAACACCGGGGAGCTGTTTTTT.

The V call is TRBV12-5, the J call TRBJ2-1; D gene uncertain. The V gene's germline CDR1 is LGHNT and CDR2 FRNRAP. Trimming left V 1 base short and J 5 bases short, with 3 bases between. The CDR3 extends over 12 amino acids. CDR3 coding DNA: TGTGCTAGTGGTTTGGGGCACAATGAGCAGTTCTTC. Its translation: CASGLGHNEQFF. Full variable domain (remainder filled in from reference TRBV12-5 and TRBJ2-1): DARVTQTPRHKVTEMGQEVTMRCQPILGHNTVFWYRQTMMQGLELLAYFRNRAPLDDSGMPKDRFSAEMPDATLATLKIQPSEPRDSAVYFCASGLGHNEQFFGPGTRLTVL.

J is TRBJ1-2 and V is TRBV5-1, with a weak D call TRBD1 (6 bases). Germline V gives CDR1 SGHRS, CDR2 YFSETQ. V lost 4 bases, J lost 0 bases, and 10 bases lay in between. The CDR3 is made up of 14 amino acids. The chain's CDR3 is CASSLDRANYGYTF. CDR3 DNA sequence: TGCGCCAGCAGCCTGGACAGAGCTAACTATGGCTACACCTTC.

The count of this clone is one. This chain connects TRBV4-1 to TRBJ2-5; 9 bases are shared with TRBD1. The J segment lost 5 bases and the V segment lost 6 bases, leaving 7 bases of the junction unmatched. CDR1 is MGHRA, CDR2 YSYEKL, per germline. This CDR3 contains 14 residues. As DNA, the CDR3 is TGCGCCAGCAGACTCGACAGGGGGAGTGAGACCCAGTACTTC. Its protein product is CASRLDRGSETQYF.

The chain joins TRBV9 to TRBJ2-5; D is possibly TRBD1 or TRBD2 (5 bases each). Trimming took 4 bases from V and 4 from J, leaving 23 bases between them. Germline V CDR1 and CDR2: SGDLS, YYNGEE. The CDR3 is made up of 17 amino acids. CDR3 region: CASSPTGPAPGTETQYF. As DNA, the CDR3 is TGTGCCAGCAGCCCCACGGGACCCGCACCGGGGACAGAGACCCAGTACTTC.

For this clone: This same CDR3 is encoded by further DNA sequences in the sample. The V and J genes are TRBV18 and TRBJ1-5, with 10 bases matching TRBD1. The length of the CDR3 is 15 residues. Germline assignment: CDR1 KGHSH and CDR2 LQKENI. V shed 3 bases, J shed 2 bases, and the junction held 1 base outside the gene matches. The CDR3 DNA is TGTGCCAGCTCACCGGACAGGGGGGGCAATCAGCCCCAGCATTTT. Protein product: CASSPDRGGNQPQHF. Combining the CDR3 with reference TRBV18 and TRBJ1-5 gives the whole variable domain NAGVMQNPRHLVRRRGQEARLRCSPMKGHSHVYWYRQLPEEGLKFMVYLQKENIIDESGMPKERFSAEFPKEGPSILRIQQVVRGDSAAYFCASSPDRGGNQPQHFGDGTRLSIL.